The TCR beta chain described here comes from a study of T cells expressing NK-cell markers (dated by TCRdb to about 2020). At the level of the whole study: TCR beta-chain repertoires were profiled in sorted CD3+CD56+NKG2C+, CD3+CD56+NKG2C- and CD3+CD56-NKG2C+ T-cell subsets from about 8 donors. Of the eight sequenced donors, seven were found to be HCMV-seropositive and one was found to be HCMV-seronegative. Libraries were sequenced as 2 x 150 bp reads on Illumina HiSeq 2000/2500, MiSeq or NextSeq. The study sequenced eight donors, all healthy volunteers chosen at random: three men and five women. Study-level results and caveats: Whether the expanded NKG2C-expressing T cell clones were specific for HCMV antigens remained unclear. In about 6 donors, the dominant CD3+CD56+NKG2C+ clonotypes were found to rank among the top 10 CD8+ clonotypes and to make up about 1.0-8% of CD8+ T cells. Those dominant clonotypes were again the most abundant among CD3+CD56-NKG2C+ cells in a few donors, at roughly 25-65%.

To determine HCMV serostatus, a commercial ELISA kit was used to detect HCMV-specific IgG in serum. Peripheral blood mononuclear cells were isolated from blood by Ficoll density gradient centrifugation. Instrument on record: Illumina HiSeq 2000. 5'RACE template switching, by which a universal primer site and unique molecular identifiers were added, was used to make TCR beta cDNA libraries. cDNA synthesis was primed from the TCR beta constant segment and was followed by two successive PCR amplification steps. The original methods were these. MIGEC was used to demultiplex reads and group reads by UMI, and MiTCR was used to assemble and quantify clonotypes. To exclude erroneous sequences, only TCR cDNA sequences supported by at least two reads were retained. The tcR package was used for downstream repertoire analysis, and clonotypes were matched across fractions by CDR3 nucleotide sequence plus V segment. VDJmatch was used to annotate antigen specificity against VDJdb, with one amino acid substitution in CDR3 permitted. TCRdb reprocessed the reads and provides one entry for every CDR3 protein sequence; no DNA is given. The V and J calls here are based on TCRdb, not the publication. The sample table records around 180,000 distinct CDR3 sequences. The ten largest clones represent around 20% of the sample.

The germline V gene sets CDR1 to SGHTA and CDR2 to FQGNSA. The CDR3, cysteine through phenylalanine, is 13 amino acids long. No DNA appears here. A word on this clonotype: Its target antigen remains unknown.

This chain joins TRBV7-2 to TRBJ2-5. Input material: blood T cells: a sorted CD56 or NKG2C T cell subset, CD4+ or CD8+ T cells, or bulk PBMC T cells (not recorded which). The TCR comes from a man between 18 and 69 years old in good health. The CDR3 here reads CASSLLGQETQYF.